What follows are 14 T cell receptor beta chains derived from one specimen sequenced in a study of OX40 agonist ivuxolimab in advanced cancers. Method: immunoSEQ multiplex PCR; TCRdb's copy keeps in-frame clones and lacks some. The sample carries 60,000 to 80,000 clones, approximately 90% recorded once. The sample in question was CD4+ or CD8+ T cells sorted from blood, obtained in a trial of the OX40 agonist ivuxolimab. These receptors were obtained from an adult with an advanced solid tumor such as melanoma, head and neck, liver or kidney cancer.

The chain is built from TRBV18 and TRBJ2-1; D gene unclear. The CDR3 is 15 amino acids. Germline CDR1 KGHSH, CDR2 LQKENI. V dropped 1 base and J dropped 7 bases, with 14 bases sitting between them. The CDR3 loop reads CASSPQYGPRNEQFF. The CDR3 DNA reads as TGTGCCAGCTCACCACAATACGGGCCTAGGAATGAGCAGTTCTTC.

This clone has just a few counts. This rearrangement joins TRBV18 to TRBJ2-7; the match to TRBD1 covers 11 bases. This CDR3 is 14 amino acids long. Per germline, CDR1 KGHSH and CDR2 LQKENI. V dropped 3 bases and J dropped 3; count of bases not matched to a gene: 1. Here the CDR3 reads CASSPGTGGYEQYF. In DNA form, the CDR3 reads TGTGCCAGCTCACCTGGGACAGGGGGCTACGAGCAGTACTTC.

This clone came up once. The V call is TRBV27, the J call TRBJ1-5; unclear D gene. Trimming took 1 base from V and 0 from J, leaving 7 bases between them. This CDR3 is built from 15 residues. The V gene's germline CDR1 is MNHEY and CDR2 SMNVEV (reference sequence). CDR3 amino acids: CASSLWADSNQPQHF. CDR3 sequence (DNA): TGTGCCAGCAGTTTATGGGCAGATAGCAATCAGCCCCAGCATTTT.

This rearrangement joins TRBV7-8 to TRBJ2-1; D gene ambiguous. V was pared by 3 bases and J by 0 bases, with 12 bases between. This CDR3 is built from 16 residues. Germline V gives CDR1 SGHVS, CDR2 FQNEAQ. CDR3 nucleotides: TGTGCCAGCAGCTTTAGGGCATTCAGCTCCTACAATGAGCAGTTCTTC. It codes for CASSFRAFSSYNEQFF. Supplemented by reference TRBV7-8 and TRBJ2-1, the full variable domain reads GAGVSQSPRYKVAKRGQDVALRCDPISGHVSLFWYQQALGQGPEFLTYFQNEAQLDKSGLPSDRFFAERPEGSVSTLKIQRTQQEDSAVYLCASSFRAFSSYNEQFFGPGTRLTVL.

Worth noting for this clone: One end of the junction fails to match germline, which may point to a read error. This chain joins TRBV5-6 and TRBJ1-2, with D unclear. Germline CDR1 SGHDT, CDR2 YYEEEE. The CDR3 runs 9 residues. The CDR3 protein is CASSGSSSF. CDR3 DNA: TGTGCCAGCAGCGGAAGTAGTAGCTTC.

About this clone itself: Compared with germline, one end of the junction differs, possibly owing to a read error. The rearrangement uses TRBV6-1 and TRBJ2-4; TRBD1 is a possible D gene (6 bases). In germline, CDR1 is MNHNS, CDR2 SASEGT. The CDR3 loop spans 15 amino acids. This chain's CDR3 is CASREAPSVGQIKYF. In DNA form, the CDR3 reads TGTGCCAGCAGGGAAGCGCCCTCTGTGGGACAAATTAAGTACTTC.

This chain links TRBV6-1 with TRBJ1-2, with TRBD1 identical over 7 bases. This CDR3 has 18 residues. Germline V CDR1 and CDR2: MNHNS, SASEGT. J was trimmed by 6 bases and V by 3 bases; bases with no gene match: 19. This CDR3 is CASSDPYRPPDRVHGYTF. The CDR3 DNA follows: TGTGCCAGCAGTGACCCGTACCGACCGCCAGACAGGGTCCATGGCTACACCTTC.

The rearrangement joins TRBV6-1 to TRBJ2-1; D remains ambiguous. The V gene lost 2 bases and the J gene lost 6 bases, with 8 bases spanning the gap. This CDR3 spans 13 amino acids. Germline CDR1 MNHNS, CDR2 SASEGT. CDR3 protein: CASSEQWSNEQFF. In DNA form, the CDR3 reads TGTGCCAGCAGTGAACAGTGGAGCAATGAGCAGTTCTTC.

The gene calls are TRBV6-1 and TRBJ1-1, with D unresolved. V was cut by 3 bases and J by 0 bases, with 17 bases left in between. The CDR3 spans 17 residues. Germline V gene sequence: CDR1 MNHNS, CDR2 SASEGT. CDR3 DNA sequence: TGTGCCAGCAGTGAGGCCGGGGTTTTCCCTATGAACACTGAAGCTTTCTTT. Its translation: CASSEAGVFPMNTEAFF.

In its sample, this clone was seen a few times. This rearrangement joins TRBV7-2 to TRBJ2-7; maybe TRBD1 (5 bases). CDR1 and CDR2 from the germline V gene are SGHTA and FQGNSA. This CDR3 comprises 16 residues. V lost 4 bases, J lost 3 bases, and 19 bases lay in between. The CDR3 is CASSSTSDTGNYEQYF. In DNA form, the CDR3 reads TGTGCCAGCAGCTCTACCTCGGACACGGGTAACTACGAGCAGTACTTC.

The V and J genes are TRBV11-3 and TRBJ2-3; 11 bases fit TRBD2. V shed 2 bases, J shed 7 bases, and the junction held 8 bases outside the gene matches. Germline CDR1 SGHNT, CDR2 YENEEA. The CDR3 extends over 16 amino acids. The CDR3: CASSLQGTSGTNTQYF. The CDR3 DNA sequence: TGTGCCAGCAGCTTACAGGGGACTAGCGGTACCAATACGCAGTATTTT.

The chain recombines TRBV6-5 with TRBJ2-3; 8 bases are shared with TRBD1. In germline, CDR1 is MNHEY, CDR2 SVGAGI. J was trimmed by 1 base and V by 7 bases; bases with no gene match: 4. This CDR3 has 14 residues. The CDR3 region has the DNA TGTGCCAGCACCGACAGGGGTGGCACAGATACGCAGTATTTT. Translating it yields CASTDRGGTDTQYF.

In DNA form, the CDR3 reads TGTGCTAGTGGTTTGGTGGTAACTAGCGGGATAGATACGCAGTATTTT. Amino acid sequence: CASGLVVTSGIDTQYF. This chain joins TRBV12-5 and TRBJ2-3; 10 bases agree with TRBD2. Germline V gives CDR1 LGHNT, CDR2 FRNRAP. The length of the CDR3 is 16 residues. Trimming at V came to 0 bases and at J to 5 bases, leaving 5 bases not matched to a gene.

The CDR3 bases are TGTGCCAGCAGCCAGGGGACTGTAAGCTCCTACGAGCAGTACTTC. Its protein product is CASSQGTVSSYEQYF. The chain uses TRBV7-9 and TRBJ2-7; D may be TRBD1 or TRBD2 (6 bases each). The CDR3 sequence is 15 residues long. Deletions cut 5 bases from V and 0 bases from J, with 14 bases between. The germline V gene encodes CDR1 SEHNR and CDR2 FQNEAQ (reference sequence).